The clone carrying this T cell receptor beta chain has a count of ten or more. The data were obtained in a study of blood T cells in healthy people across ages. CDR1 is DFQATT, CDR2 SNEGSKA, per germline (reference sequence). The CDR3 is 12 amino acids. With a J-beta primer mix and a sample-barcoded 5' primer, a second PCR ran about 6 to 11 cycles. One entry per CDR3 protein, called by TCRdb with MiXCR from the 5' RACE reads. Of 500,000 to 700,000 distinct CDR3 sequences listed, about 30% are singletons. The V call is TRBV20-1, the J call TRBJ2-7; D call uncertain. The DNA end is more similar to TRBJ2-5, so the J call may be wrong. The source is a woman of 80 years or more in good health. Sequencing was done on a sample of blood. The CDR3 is CSARGVGETQYF. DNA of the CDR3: TGCAGTGCTAGAGGGGTTGGGGAGACCCAGTACTTC.